This is a list of T cell receptor beta chains from one sample in a study of cytomegalovirus exposure and HLA in healthy donors. Sequencing used immunoSEQ multiplex PCR; TCRdb keeps in-frame clones, though not all of them. The sample includes roughly 120,000 clones, around 80% of them seen just once. Sequenced material: PBMCs. The receptor set was obtained from a man aged 25 to 40 in good health and CMV-seropositive. Each CDR3 is given with its conserved first and last residue. A D gene is named only where the DNA matches it firmly. Clone size appears in some rows only: once, few, many, or a class for an expanded clone.

v_call	clone_size	j_call	d_call	cdr3_nt	cdr3_aa
TRBV28	.	TRBJ2-7	.	TGTGCCAGCGGCGGGGCAGGGCTAGGCGAGCAGTACTTC	CASGGAGLGEQYF
TRBV7-9	.	TRBJ2-7	TRBD1	TGTGCCAGCAGCTCCGACAGGGAACAGTACGAGCAGTACTTC	CASSSDREQYEQYF
TRBV28	.	TRBJ1-4	.	TGTGCCAGCAGTTCGGGGGGTAAACTGTTTTTT	CASSSGGKLFF
TRBV30	.	TRBJ2-7	.	TGTGCCTGGAGTAACCCCTATCTCTACGAGCAGTACTTC	CAWSNPYLYEQYF
TRBV5-4	.	TRBJ2-2	TRBD2	TGTGCCAGCAGCAATAGGACTAGCGGGGGCCGCGTGAACACCGGGGAGCTGTTTTTT	CASSNRTSGGRVNTGELFF
TRBV10-3	.	TRBJ2-7	TRBD1	TGTGCATCCCGAACTGACAGGGGACAAATCTACGAGCAGTACTTC	CASRTDRGQIYEQYF
TRBV2	.	TRBJ2-5	.	TGTGCCAGCAGCCCCAAATCGGGGGGCCCAGAGACCCAGTACTTC	CASSPKSGGPETQYF
TRBV10-3	.	TRBJ2-7	TRBD2	TGTGCCAGCTCCGGGACTAGCGACTCCTACGAGCAGTACTTC	CASSGTSDSYEQYF
TRBV5-1	.	TRBJ2-6	.	TGCGCCAGCACCAAGGACGCGGGACAGATCTCTGGGGCCAACGTCCTGACTTTC	CASTKDAGQISGANVLTF
TRBV4-1	.	TRBJ1-4	TRBD1	TGCGCCAGCAGCGCCCGGGACAGCAATGAAAAACTGTTTTTT	CASSARDSNEKLFF
TRBV7-8	.	TRBJ2-3	TRBD2	TGTGCCAGCAGCTTTAGCGGGGGGAGCTGGGGAGATACGCAGTATTTT	CASSFSGGSWGDTQYF
TRBV5-1	few	TRBJ2-1	TRBD2	TGCGCCAGCAAAAAGCTGAGCGGGGGGAGCTCCTACAATGAGCAGTTCTTC	CASKKLSGGSSYNEQFF
TRBV19	once	TRBJ2-6	TRBD2	TGTGCCAGTCGGAGCGGGGGGGCTGGGGCCAACGTCCTGACTTTC	CASRSGGAGANVLTF
TRBV5-6	.	TRBJ2-7	TRBD1	TGTGCCAGCAGCTTGCCGGGGACAGGGGATTACGAGCAGTACTTC	CASSLPGTGDYEQYF
TRBV6-4	.	TRBJ2-1	TRBD2	TGTGCCAGCAGTGTGGGGCCTAGCGGGGGCAACAATGAGCAGTTCTTC	CASSVGPSGGNNEQFF
TRBV7-9	.	TRBJ2-2	TRBD2	TGTGCCAGCAGCTTCCCTAGCGGGGGAGCGAACACCGGGGAGCTGTTTTTT	CASSFPSGGANTGELFF
TRBV6-6	.	TRBJ1-6	.	TGTGCTGGGGCAACGACAAGCTCCTATAATTCACCCCTCCACTTT	CAGATTSSYNSPLHF
TRBV4-1	.	TRBJ1-3	.	TGCGCCAGCAGCCAAGATCAGCTGGGGGCCTCTGGAAACACCATATATTTT	CASSQDQLGASGNTIYF
TRBV6-6	.	TRBJ1-1	.	TGTGCCAGCAGTCTACCGGGATTTGAAGCTTTCTTT	CASSLPGFEAFF
TRBV21-1	few	TRBJ2-7	.	TGTGCCAGCACCAAGGGACAGGCTAACCCCCTTTCCTACGAGCAGTACTTC	CASTKGQANPLSYEQYF
TRBV28	few	TRBJ2-1	TRBD2	TGTGCCAGCAGTTCCCCGGACGGGGGGGTAAATGAGCAGTTCTTC	CASSSPDGGVNEQFF
TRBV6-5	.	TRBJ2-1	.	TGTGCCAGCAGGACTTACAATGAGCAGTTCTTC	CASRTYNEQFF
TRBV5-4	.	TRBJ1-2	TRBD1	TGTGCCAGCAGCCCCCGGGACAGCAACTATGGCTACACCTTC	CASSPRDSNYGYTF
TRBV27	.	TRBJ1-2	.	TGTGCCAGCAGTTTAGGGGGCCTCCACTATGGCTACACCTTC	CASSLGGLHYGYTF
TRBV18	.	TRBJ1-1	.	TGTGCCAGCTTCCCAGGGGTGAACACTGAAGCTTTCTTT	CASFPGVNTEAFF
TRBV9	.	TRBJ2-3	.	TGTGCCAGCAGCGTAGGTCTCGGGCGGGAAACCGGGACAGATACGCAGTATTTT	CASSVGLGRETGTDTQYF
TRBV19	.	TRBJ1-6	.	TGTGCCAGTAGTATGCAGCGGTCCTATAATTCACCCCTCCACTTT	CASSMQRSYNSPLHF
TRBV7-9	.	TRBJ2-1	TRBD2	TGTGCCAGCAGCTTAAATAGCGGGGGGGTCCCCAGCTCCTACAATGAGCAGTTCTTC	CASSLNSGGVPSSYNEQFF
TRBV9	few	TRBJ2-3	.	TGTGCCAGCAGCGTGGACGGGACTCTAGACGGCACAGATACGCAGTATTTT	CASSVDGTLDGTDTQYF
TRBV7-2	.	TRBJ1-6	.	TGTGCCAGCAGCTTAGAACAGCCCCAAAATTATAATTCACCCCTCCACTTT	CASSLEQPQNYNSPLHF
TRBV4-2	.	TRBJ1-1	.	TGTGCCAGCAGCCGCGACAATCAGGCCACTGAAGCTTTCTTT	CASSRDNQATEAFF
TRBV6-5	.	TRBJ2-7	TRBD2	TGTGCCAGCAGTTACTTGCGGGGGGGCTACGAGCAGTACTTC	CASSYLRGGYEQYF
TRBV19	.	TRBJ2-1	.	TGTGCCAGTAGTATCGTCGGGGGTTGGGAGTTCTTC	CASSIVGGWEFF
TRBV30	.	TRBJ1-5	.	TGTGCCTGCGGCGGGGGAGTCCCGGGCACAGATACGCAGCATTTT	CACGGGVPGTDTQHF
TRBV4-1	.	TRBJ2-7	.	TGCGCCAGCAGCCAAGTCGGGGAAACCAACGAGCAGTACTTC	CASSQVGETNEQYF
TRBV5-1	.	TRBJ1-1	.	TGCGCCAGCAGCTTGCTTCCAGGGGAGACTGAAGCTTTCTTT	CASSLLPGETEAFF
TRBV14	.	TRBJ2-1	.	TGTGCCAGCAGTCCCTGGATTTCCGGACTGGCCTACAATGAGCAGTTCTTC	CASSPWISGLAYNEQFF
TRBV28	.	TRBJ2-7	.	TGTGCCAGCAGTTTCACAGGGCAGAGCTCCTACGAGCAGTACTTC	CASSFTGQSSYEQYF
TRBV28	.	TRBJ2-7	TRBD1	TGTGCCAGCTCAGAGACAGGGATCACCTACGAGCAGTACTTC	CASSETGITYEQYF
TRBV9	.	TRBJ1-5	TRBD1	TGTGCCAGCAGCCAGGAGGCAGGGGGCAGCCAGCCCCAGCATTTT	CASSQEAGGSQPQHF
TRBV6-5	few	TRBJ2-7	.	TGTGCCAGCAGCCGGTTCACAGGAGACTACGAGCAGTACTTC	CASSRFTGDYEQYF
TRBV5-1	.	TRBJ2-5	.	TGCGCCAGCAGCTATCACAGTCCGGGCGGGCCGGGAGCGACCCAGTACTTC	CASSYHSPGGPGATQYF
TRBV27	.	TRBJ2-3	.	TGTGCTTCAGCAGGATCTGGCCCCCTCACAGATACGCAGTATTTT	CASAGSGPLTDTQYF